This T cell receptor beta chain was documented in a study of T cell responses to AZD1222 COVID-19 vaccine. Findings and caveats of the study: It should be noted that donors were predominantly white British and more often female, and clonal diversity was possibly underestimated.

Measured with immunoSEQ multiplex PCR; TCRdb has only the in-frame clones, and not every one. The table lists 150,000 or so clones, 89% of them singletons, with more than 2.5% in the top ten. Germline-derived CDR1 and CDR2 are MNHNY and SVGAGI (reference sequence). The CDR3 has 13 residues. The V end lost 0 bases, the J end lost 4 bases, and 6 bases lay between the germline ends. As for this clone: Its specificity is unknown.

The TCR comes from an adult in good health. The material sequenced was peripheral blood, taken on day 0 of AZD1222 vaccination. This chain uses TRBV6-6 with TRBJ2-5; tentatively, D is TRBD1 or TRBD2 (5 bases each). The CDR3: CASSYSGVETQYF. The CDR3, as DNA: TGTGCCAGCAGTTACTCGGGGGTAGAGACCCAGTACTTC.